Included here is one T cell receptor beta chain sequence, with context. Deletions cut 4 bases from V and 1 base from J, with 10 bases between. The length of the CDR3 is 14 residues. Germline V lookup: CDR1 LNHNV, CDR2 YYDKDF (reference sequence). The authors ran a second PCR of roughly 6 to 12 cycles using a sample-barcoded 5' primer and a J-beta primer mix. Each cDNA molecule was tagged by a template-switch adaptor that had 12 random nucleotides. A single record per CDR3 protein comes from TCRdb applying MiXCR to the 5' RACE reads. The data hold about 1 million distinct CDR3 sequences, with 35% to 55% observed a single time. This entry belongs to a study of blood T cells in healthy people across ages.

The sequence was collected from a woman aged 60-75 years in good health. The chain is built from TRBV15 and TRBJ1-1; maybe TRBD1 (6 bases). Sequences were obtained from blood. The chain's CDR3 is CATSNRQANTEAFF. The CDR3 DNA reads as TGTGCCACCAGCAACAGACAGGCGAACACTGAAGCTTTCTTT.